The 26 T cell receptor beta chains below come from one sample, sequenced in a study of sequential checkpoint blockade in melanoma. Assay: immunoSEQ multiplex PCR; the TCRdb copy retains only in-frame clones and omits some. The sample has around 9,500 clones, roughly 23% seen once. As to treatment: randomized to nivolumab then ipilimumab (arm A) or the reverse (arm B). This specimen was tumor tissue (inferred from file names), taken from a patient given nivolumab and ipilimumab in sequence. The source of these receptors is a human donor with melanoma.

The J gene is TRBJ2-7, the V gene TRBV4-1, with TRBD1 matching 7 bases. The CDR3 consists of 15 residues. Looked up from germline, CDR1 is MGHRA and CDR2 is YSYEKL. V dropped 4 bases and J dropped 4; count of bases not matched to a gene: 10. The CDR3 DNA is TGCGCCAGCAGCCGATTACAGGGGACGCCGTACGAGCAGTACTTC. Amino acids: CASSRLQGTPYEQYF.

The J gene is TRBJ2-1, the V gene TRBV19; perhaps D is TRBD1 or TRBD2 (5 bases each). This CDR3 region has 16 residues. The germline V and J ends were trimmed by 3 bases and 8 bases, with 20 bases remaining between them. Germline V gives CDR1 LNHDA, CDR2 SQIVND (reference sequence). The CDR3 DNA reads TGTGCCAGTAGTATGGGGACCTCCCTGTTGAATGATGAGCAGTTCTTC. It yields the protein CASSMGTSLLNDEQFF.

This clone qualifies as medium-sized. The rearrangement joins TRBV11-3 to TRBJ2-2; possible D gene TRBD2, 6 bases. The CDR3 loop spans 16 amino acids. Germline V gene data show CDR1 as SGHNT and CDR2 as YENEEA. V was pared by 5 bases and J by 3 bases, with 16 bases between. The CDR3 sequence: CASSTRLEAHTGELFF. In DNA form, the CDR3 reads TGTGCCAGCAGCACCAGACTAGAAGCCCACACCGGGGAGCTGTTTTTT. Drawing the rest from reference TRBV11-3 and TRBJ2-2, the complete variable domain is EAGVVQSPRYKIIEKKQPVAFWCNPISGHNTLYWYLQNLGQGPELLIRYENEEAVDDSQLPKDRFSAERLKGVDSTLKIQPAELGDSAVYLCASSTRLEAHTGELFFGEGSRLTVL.

This clone was detected a few times. This sequence joins TRBV12-5 and TRBJ2-3, with no clear D. The CDR3 consists of 15 residues. Germline V lookup: CDR1 LGHNT, CDR2 FRNRAP. The CDR3 spells CAIYSGASGTDTQYF. CDR3 DNA: TGTGCCATTTACTCCGGCGCTTCTGGCACAGATACGCAGTATTTT.

This clone has just a few counts. The chain carries TRBV11-3 and TRBJ2-1; 9 positions match TRBD2. Germline loops: CDR1 SGHNT, CDR2 YENEEA. V dropped 4 bases and J dropped 7; count of bases not matched to a gene: 11. The CDR3 is made up of 16 amino acids. CDR3 nucleotide sequence: TGTGCCAGCAGCTCCGTGCGGGGGGGCCGAAAGAATGAGCAGTTCTTC. As protein: CASSSVRGGRKNEQFF.

This clone occurred once. The chain recombines TRBV25-1 with TRBJ2-1; 8 bases map to TRBD2. V lost 6 bases, J lost 7 bases, and 11 bases stayed unmatched. This CDR3 is built from 15 residues. The germline CDR1 and CDR2 sequences are MGHDK and SYGVNS. CDR3 coding DNA: TGTGCCAGCAGCGAGCCCGGGGGGGCCTGGAATGAGCAGTTCTTC. Protein sequence: CASSEPGGAWNEQFF.

This clone is categorized as medium-sized. The V call is TRBV6-8, the J call TRBJ1-1; D unclear. The germline V gene has CDR1 MNHGY and CDR2 SAAAGT. This CDR3 comprises 14 residues. Trimming left V 5 bases short and J 0 bases short, with 10 bases between. The CDR3 nucleotides are TGTGCCAGCAGTGCGGGAAGAATGAACACTGAAGCTTTCTTT. It specifies CASSAGRMNTEAFF.

Many counts were recorded for this clone. The rearrangement links TRBV11-3 to TRBJ1-3, with a possible D match to TRBD1 (5 bases). Germline CDR1 and CDR2: SGHNT and YENEEA. The CDR3 sequence is 14 residues long. Trimming took 3 bases from V and 4 from J, leaving 10 bases between them. The CDR3 region is CASSLGRWGNTIYF. The CDR3 DNA reads TGTGCCAGCAGCTTGGGGCGGTGGGGAAACACCATATATTTT.

This clone was observed a handful of times. The rearrangement links TRBV11-3 to TRBJ2-1; 7 bases map to TRBD1. Germline V gives CDR1 SGHNT, CDR2 YENEEA. The CDR3 runs to 15 residues. With 5 bases clipped from V and 6 bases from J, the junction kept 10 bases outside the gene matches. The DNA for the CDR3 is TGTGCCAGCAGCCTTCGACAGGGACCCGCCAATGAGCAGTTCTTC. This sequence encodes CASSLRQGPANEQFF. The full variable domain, with the rest looked up from reference TRBV11-3 and TRBJ2-1, is EAGVVQSPRYKIIEKKQPVAFWCNPISGHNTLYWYLQNLGQGPELLIRYENEEAVDDSQLPKDRFSAERLKGVDSTLKIQPAELGDSAVYLCASSLRQGPANEQFFGPGTRLTVL.

The J gene is TRBJ1-2, the V gene TRBV5-1; possible D gene TRBD1, 5 bases. The ends were cut back, 3 bases at V and 1 base at J, with 13 bases in the middle. Germline lookup yields CDR1 SGHRS and CDR2 YFSETQ. This CDR3 has 15 residues. CDR3 sequence (DNA): TGCGCCAGCAGCTCTCAGGGCCCCCTTAACTATGGCTACACCTTC. It yields the protein CASSSQGPLNYGYTF.

By sample fraction, this clone is medium-sized. The chain carries TRBV11-3 and TRBJ2-7; D may match TRBD1 or TRBD2 (5 bases each). The ends were cut back, 5 bases at V and 1 base at J, with 18 bases in the middle. This CDR3 region has 16 residues. Germline V gene data show CDR1 as SGHNT and CDR2 as YENEEA. In DNA, the CDR3 is TGTGCCAGCAGCCCCACCCCCCCGGGGCCTTCCTACGAGCAGTACTTC. Protein product: CASSPTPPGPSYEQYF. The full variable domain, completed using reference TRBV11-3 and TRBJ2-7, is EAGVVQSPRYKIIEKKQPVAFWCNPISGHNTLYWYLQNLGQGPELLIRYENEEAVDDSQLPKDRFSAERLKGVDSTLKIQPAELGDSAVYLCASSPTPPGPSYEQYFGPGTRLTVT.

Only a few counts were recorded for this clone. The CDR3 DNA is TGTGCCAGCAGTTTACAGGGACGAGAAAAACTGTTTTTT. Protein sequence: CASSLQGREKLFF. The genes are TRBV28 and TRBJ1-4; a possible D gene is TRBD1 (5 bases). The CDR3 runs to 13 residues. CDR1 MDHEN and CDR2 SYDVKM come from the germline V gene. V lost 2 bases and J 8 bases, leaving 9 bases between the germline ends.

The rearrangement uses TRBV15 and TRBJ1-1, with D uncertain. The V gene lost 1 base and the J gene lost 0 bases, with 9 bases spanning the gap. This CDR3 contains 15 residues. Germline CDR1 LNHNV, CDR2 YYDKDF (reference sequence). The CDR3 protein is CATSRAPTVNTEAFF. The CDR3 DNA sequence: TGTGCCACCAGCAGAGCCCCGACCGTGAACACTGAAGCTTTCTTT.

The chain employs TRBV19 and TRBJ2-1, with a tentative D call TRBD1 (6 bases). V was pared by 2 bases and J by 3 bases, with 11 bases between. CDR1 and CDR2 from the germline V gene are LNHDA and SQIVND (reference sequence). CDR3 size: 15 residues. In nucleotides, the CDR3 is TGTGCCAGTAGTATAACTGGGGGCGGCTACAATGAGCAGTTCTTC. Translation gives CASSITGGGYNEQFF.

In this sample, this clone turned up many times. This chain joins TRBV11-3 and TRBJ1-6; weak D call: TRBD1 (6 bases). CDR1 and CDR2 (germline): SGHNT, YENEEA. V lost 4 bases and J 2 bases, leaving 9 bases between the germline ends. The CDR3 runs 15 residues. CDR3 sequence (DNA): TGTGCCAGCAGCTACAGGGATCCCTATAATTCACCCCTCCACTTT. Translating gives CASSYRDPYNSPLHF.

This clone was observed at least ten times. The chain combines TRBV11-3 with TRBJ1-1; 7 positions agree with TRBD1. V gave up 5 bases and J gave up 1 base; unmatched junction bases: 4. Germline assignment: CDR1 SGHNT and CDR2 YENEEA. The CDR3 is 14 residues long. The CDR3 spells CASSRDRENTEAFF. In DNA form, the CDR3 reads TGTGCCAGCAGCCGAGACAGGGAGAACACTGAAGCTTTCTTT.

This clone was seen many times. The chain recombines TRBV11-3 with TRBJ2-7, with a possible D match to TRBD2 (6 bases). Trimming removed 5 bases from V and 3 bases from J, with 17 bases in between. Germline-derived CDR1 and CDR2 are SGHNT and YENEEA. The CDR3 extends over 15 amino acids. CDR3 bases: TGTGCCAGCAGCCCTAAGGTTGGGGGGAACTACGAGCAGTACTTC. Residues: CASSPKVGGNYEQYF.

This clone was observed a handful of times. The chain carries TRBV11-3 and TRBJ2-7, with 10 positions matching TRBD1. In germline, CDR1 is SGHNT, CDR2 YENEEA. Trimming took 4 bases from V and 1 from J; bases not matched to a gene: 7. The CDR3 runs to 16 residues. This CDR3 reads CASSYSGDRGSYEQYV. The DNA of the CDR3 is TGTGCCAGCAGCTACTCTGGGGACAGGGGATCCTACGAGCAGTACGTC.

This clone was counted ten times or more. This chain uses TRBV6-1 with TRBJ1-1, with TRBD1 identical over 7 bases. Losses at the gene ends were 1 base for V and 7 bases for J; bases not matched to a gene: 3. The CDR3 is 13 amino acids. CDR1 MNHNS and CDR2 SASEGT come from the germline V gene. As DNA, the CDR3 is TGTGCCAGCAGTGAAGGGAGGGACAGTGAAGCTTTCTTT. Translation: CASSEGRDSEAFF.

This clone has ten or more counts. V gene TRBV1 combines with J gene TRBJ1-2; the table's D call TRBD1 went unverified against the DNA. TRBV1 is labeled a pseudogene. The CDR3 has 16 amino acids. The CDR3 loop reads CASSQNIGQGNYGYTF. In DNA, the CDR3 is TGCGCCAGCAGCCAGAACATTGGACAGGGTAACTATGGCTACACCTTC.

This clone was found a few times. CDR3 region: CASSYGPEQYF. The CDR3 bases are TGTGCCAGCAGTTATGGCCCAGAGCAGTACTTC. This chain links TRBV6-7 with TRBJ2-7; D gene unclear. TRBV6-7 is sorted into the ORF group, with uncertain function. Trimming took 3 bases from V and 7 from J, leaving 7 bases between them. The CDR3 runs to 11 residues.

This chain connects TRBV9 to TRBJ2-7, with TRBD1 identical over 7 bases. The CDR3 runs to 15 residues. V lost 5 bases to trimming and J lost 0 bases; unmatched junction nucleotides: 8. In germline, CDR1 is SGDLS, CDR2 YYNGEE. CDR3 coding DNA: TGTGCCAGCAGTCCTACCGGGACAGCCTCCTACGAGCAGTACTTC. Translation gives CASSPTGTASYEQYF.

The CDR3 is CASSIRAGIEQYF. The CDR3 nucleotides are TGTGCCAGTAGTATCCGGGCAGGGATTGAGCAGTACTTC. The V call is TRBV19, the J call TRBJ2-7; weak D call: TRBD1 (5 bases). Trimming removed 3 bases at V and 7 bases at J, with 13 bases between. The germline CDR1 and CDR2 sequences are LNHDA and SQIVND (reference sequence). CDR3 size: 13 residues.

The chain carries TRBV28 and TRBJ2-1, with D possibly matching TRBD2 (5 bases). Germline CDR1 and CDR2: MDHEN and SYDVKM. The CDR3 extends over 13 amino acids. V lost 6 bases to trimming and J lost 10 bases, with 16 bases between them. The CDR3 DNA sequence: TGTGCCAGCAGCACAGACGTTGGACTCGAGCAGTTCTTC. It yields the protein CASSTDVGLEQFF. The variable domain in full, with the rest retrieved from reference TRBV28 and TRBJ2-1, is DVKVTQSSRYLVKRTGEKVFLECVQDMDHENMFWYRQDPGLGLRLIYFSYDVKMKEKGDIPEGYSVSREKKERFSLILESASTNQTSMYLCASSTDVGLEQFFGPGTRLTVL.

This rearrangement joins TRBV14 to TRBJ1-1; D is undetermined. The CDR3 extends over 13 amino acids. Trimming removed 4 bases from V and 0 bases from J, with 6 bases in between. CDR1 SGHDN and CDR2 FVKESK come from the germline V gene. Here the CDR3 reads CASSLYMNTEAFF. Written as DNA, the CDR3 is TGTGCCAGCAGCCTTTACATGAACACTGAAGCTTTCTTT.

In this sample, this clone is medium-sized. The chain is built from TRBV11-3 and TRBJ1-4; possibly TRBD1 for D (5 bases). The V end was cut by 4 bases, the J end by 7 bases, with 19 bases between. Germline CDR1 reads SGHNT; CDR2 reads YENEEA. The CDR3 contains 16 residues. The CDR3 loop reads CASSSGLVARGEKLFF. The CDR3 DNA sequence: TGTGCCAGCAGCTCCGGTCTGGTGGCGAGGGGTGAAAAACTGTTTTTT.